The 20 T cell receptor beta chains below were found in one sample sequenced in a study of blood T cells in healthy people across ages. Next came a second PCR, run for about 6 to 11 cycles, which used a sample-barcoded 5' primer along with a J-beta primer mix. TCRdb used MiXCR to reprocess the 5' RACE reads, holding one entry per CDR3 protein. The sample holds hundreds of thousands of distinct CDR3 sequences, around 50% seen once. The sample was blood. The source is an elderly woman in good health.

This clonotype was seen many times. CDR3 sequence: CASGGEGEKLFF. The CDR3 DNA reads as TGTGCCAGCGGGGGAGAGGGTGAAAAACTGTTTTTT. The chain combines TRBV6-6 with TRBJ1-4, with TRBD1 as a possible D gene (5 bases). V dropped 8 bases and J dropped 7 bases, with 11 bases sitting between them. From germline, CDR1 is MNHNY and CDR2 SVGAGI (reference sequence). There are 12 residues in the CDR3.

This clonotype was detected many times. V usage is TRBV28 and J usage is TRBJ2-3, with 14 bases lining up with TRBD2. V gave up 5 bases and J gave up 5 bases; unmatched junction bases: 12. Germline CDR1 and CDR2: MDHEN and SYDVKM. CDR3 size: 18 residues. The CDR3 is CASSGASGLAGEGDTQYF. The CDR3 nucleotides read TGTGCCAGCAGTGGTGCTTCGGGACTAGCGGGAGAGGGAGATACGCAGTATTTT.

This clonotype has a handful of counts. The chain carries TRBV29-1 and TRBJ2-5, with TRBD1 matching 10 bases. CDR3 size: 16 residues. The germline CDR1 and CDR2 sequences are SQVTM and ANQGSEA. With V trimmed by 7 bases and J by 5 bases, 16 bases remained unmatched. CDR3 coding DNA: TGCAGCGGCCGGATTAAATGGGACAGGGGAGTCGAGACCCAGTACTTC. Amino acids: CSGRIKWDRGVETQYF. The full variable domain, rest sourced from reference TRBV29-1 and TRBJ2-5, is SAVISQKPSRDICQRGTSLTIQCQVDSQVTMMFWYRQQPGQSLTLIATANQGSEATYESGFVIDKFPISRPNLTFSTLTVSNMSPEDSSIYLCSGRIKWDRGVETQYFGPGTRLLVL.

As to this clonotype: Since a much larger clone is just one base distant, this may be a read error. This chain joins TRBV28 and TRBJ2-1; D unclear. From germline, CDR1 is MDHEN and CDR2 SYDVKM. This CDR3 region has 13 residues. DNA of the CDR3: TGTGCCGGCAGTTTTCCCCACGGCAATGAGCAGTTCTTC. This codes for CAGSFPHGNEQFF.

This chain joins TRBV6-4 and TRBJ2-5; the match to TRBD2 covers 8 bases. Looked up from germline, CDR1 is MRHNA and CDR2 is SNTAGT. The CDR3 has 15 residues. With 2 bases clipped from V and 1 base from J, the junction kept 3 bases outside the gene matches. CDR3 sequence: CASSDAAGGQETQYF. CDR3 in DNA: TGTGCCAGCAGTGACGCGGCGGGGGGCCAAGAGACCCAGTACTTC.

This chain uses TRBV6-5 with TRBJ1-6; D remains ambiguous. CDR1 is MNHEY and CDR2 is SVGAGI in the germline V gene. CDR3 length: 15 amino acids. V was cut by 2 bases and J by 6 bases, with 11 bases left in between. The CDR3 protein is CASSYGRGSNSPLHF. The CDR3 DNA sequence: TGTGCCAGCAGTTACGGTCGTGGGTCTAATTCACCCCTCCACTTT.

This clonotype has just one count. The gene calls are TRBV7-3 and TRBJ2-1, with TRBD2 matching 7 bases. V trimming: 5 bases; J trimming: 0 bases; junction bases outside the gene matches: 7. Per germline, CDR1 SGHTA and CDR2 FQGTGA. The CDR3 sequence is 16 residues long. For the CDR3, the DNA is TGTGCCAGCAGCGCAGGGAGGGGTTCCTCCTACAATGAGCAGTTCTTC. It yields the protein CASSAGRGSSYNEQFF.

This clonotype was found a few times. V is TRBV7-2 and J is TRBJ1-1, with a tentative D call TRBD1 (6 bases). V lost 1 base and J 1 base, leaving 13 bases between the germline ends. Germline assignment: CDR1 SGHTA and CDR2 FQGNSA. The CDR3 length is 16 residues. CDR3 in amino acids: CASSLVGGGGNTEAFF. For the CDR3, the DNA is TGTGCCAGCAGCTTAGTCGGGGGCGGCGGGAACACTGAAGCTTTCTTT.

Points on this clonotype: With a much larger clone just one base away, this may be a read error. The rearrangement joins TRBV18 to TRBJ1-2; 7 nucleotides match TRBD1. This CDR3 has 14 residues. In germline, CDR1 is KGHSH, CDR2 LQKENI. With 3 bases clipped from V and 4 bases from J, the junction kept 5 bases outside the gene matches. The CDR3 sequence is CASSPSWDSYGYTF. The CDR3 nucleotides read TGTGCCAGCTCACCGAGTTGGGACAGCTATGGCTACACCTTC.

The chain has TRBV12-3 or TRBV12-4 and TRBJ1-5; D gene ambiguous. The CDR3 covers 13 residues. V gave up 3 bases and J gave up 10 bases, with 13 bases separating them. CDR3 DNA: TGTGCCAGCAGTTTCGACGGTGCTATACCCCAGCATTTT. This codes for CASSFDGAIPQHF.

This chain connects TRBV6-5 to TRBJ2-1, with 12 nucleotides matching TRBD2. Unmatched junction bases numbered 6, after V lost 7 bases and J lost 2 bases. This CDR3 is built from 16 residues. Per the germline V gene, CDR1 is MNHEY and CDR2 is SVGAGI. CDR3 DNA: TGTGCCAGCACCAGGCTAGCGGGAGGGACCTACAATGAGCAGTTCTTC. Translated, it gives CASTRLAGGTYNEQFF.

This clonotype was recorded at least ten times. This rearrangement joins TRBV28 to TRBJ1-6, with D perhaps TRBD1 (5 bases). The CDR3 is 13 amino acids. The V gene's germline CDR1 is MDHEN and CDR2 SYDVKM. With 7 bases removed from V and 7 bases from J, the gap between germline ends came to 11 bases. CDR3 loop: CASTGPGNSPLHF. The CDR3 DNA follows: TGTGCCAGCACGGGACCGGGGAATTCACCCCTCCACTTT.

This clonotype was seen repeatedly, ten times or more. The genes are TRBV29-1 and TRBJ2-1, with 8 bases lining up with TRBD2. The V gene end was trimmed by 4 bases and the J gene end by 0 bases; junction bases not matched to a gene: 5. The CDR3 is made up of 15 amino acids. The germline gives CDR1 SQVTM, CDR2 ANQGSEA. The CDR3 spells CSVGVAGSSYNEQFF. Here the CDR3 DNA reads TGCAGCGTTGGAGTAGCGGGGAGCTCCTACAATGAGCAGTTCTTC.

On this clonotype itself: An end of the junction differs from the germline gene, which may be a read error. The genes are TRBV7-3 and TRBJ2-7; the D gene is possibly TRBD2 (5 bases). CDR1 and CDR2 (germline): SGHTA, FQGTGA. This CDR3 has 13 residues. The chain's CDR3 is CASSLSTSYEQYF. CDR3 DNA sequence: TGTGCCAGCAGTTTAAGTACTAGCTACGAGCAGTACTTC.

In its sample, this clonotype was seen many times. The rearrangement joins TRBV7-2 to TRBJ2-3; D remains ambiguous. There are 14 residues in the CDR3. V was cut by 2 bases and J by 2 bases, with 8 bases left in between. The germline CDR1 and CDR2 sequences are SGHTA and FQGNSA. The CDR3 region is CASSLTFSTDTQYF. Here the CDR3 DNA reads TGTGCCAGCAGCTTAACGTTTTCCACAGATACGCAGTATTTT.

This clonotype was picked up a small number of times. The V gene is TRBV9, the J gene TRBJ2-1; D might be TRBD1 (5 bases). Germline V CDR1 and CDR2: SGDLS, YYNGEE. The CDR3 is 14 residues long. The V and J ends lost 1 base and 12 bases respectively, with 17 bases between them. Here the CDR3 DNA reads TGTGCCAGCAGCGTAAGTACAGGACCTAAGGCGCAGTTCTTC. Translated, it gives CASSVSTGPKAQFF. The full variable domain, in which reference TRBV9 and TRBJ2-1 provide the parts outside the CDR3, is DSGVTQTPKHLITATGQRVTLRCSPRSGDLSVYWYQQSLDQGLQFLIQYYNGEERAKGNILERFSAQQFPDLHSELNLSSLELGDSALYFCASSVSTGPKAQFFGPGTRLTVL.

V and J are TRBV20-1 and TRBJ2-5; 8 bases fit TRBD2. The CDR3 is 14 amino acids. Looked up from germline, CDR1 is DFQATT and CDR2 is SNEGSKA (reference sequence). The junction had 12 bases not matched to a gene; V was cut back by 6 bases and J by 6 bases. CDR3 DNA sequence: TGCAGTGCCAGCCGGGGGGGCTCGGGAAAGACCCAGTACTTC. This encodes CSASRGGSGKTQYF.

A word on this clonotype: With a much larger clone just one base away, this may be a read error. This rearrangement joins TRBV29-1 to TRBJ2-1; no definite D call. This CDR3 has 12 amino acids. Looked up from germline, CDR1 is SQVTM and CDR2 is ANQGSEA. The CDR3 loop is CGVDIDYNEQFF. CDR3 coding DNA: TGCGGCGTTGATATAGACTACAATGAGCAGTTCTTC.

This clonotype has ten or more counts. The rearrangement uses TRBV25-1 and TRBJ2-1; 11 bases fit TRBD2. Germline assignment: CDR1 MGHDK and CDR2 SYGVNS. With V trimmed by 7 bases and J by 14 bases, 16 bases remained unmatched. The CDR3 has 15 residues. In nucleotides, the CDR3 is TGTGCCAGCATATCCTGGTCGATTAGCGGGAGGGCCAAGTTCTTC. Translation gives CASISWSISGRAKFF.

The gene calls are TRBV12-3 or TRBV12-4 and TRBJ2-1; tentatively, D is TRBD2 (5 bases). Trimming removed 5 bases from V and 4 bases from J, with 18 bases in between. The CDR3 has 16 amino acids. CDR3 nucleotides: TGTGCCAGCAGTCATCAAGGACGGGGTCGGTACAATGAGCAGTTCTTC. It encodes CASSHQGRGRYNEQFF.